This TCR beta chain is drawn from a study of read filtering for tumor transcriptome and immune sequencing. Study details: After DNase treatment, RNA was made into whole-transcriptome libraries.

Ten or more counts support this clonotype. No antigen is known for it. From approximately 400 ng of RNA, a library with molecular barcoded alpha/delta and beta/gamma adaptors was made. MiXCR, run by TCRdb on the reads, gives a single entry per CDR3 protein. Altogether 50,000 or so distinct CDR3 sequences are present, 9% to 15% being singletons, with the ten largest covering 16%. Study observations and caveats: RNA-seq captured clonotypes less deeply and reliably than IR-seq. Sorted CD138-negative bone marrow cells were not purified T cells.

This CDR3 spans 15 amino acids. CDR1 is MNHEY, CDR2 SVGEGT, per germline. V gave up 7 bases and J gave up 2 bases, with 15 bases separating them. The chain employs TRBV6-2 or TRBV6-3 and TRBJ1-5; no firm D call. The TCR sequence derives from a donor aged 40 or over with multiple myeloma. The sequencing sample was made of a population of CD138-negative cells sorted from bone marrow. Written as DNA, the CDR3 is TGTGCCAGCACCACGGACGGAGGAGGCAATCAGCCCCAGCATTTT. This codes for CASTTDGGGNQPQHF.